This TCR beta chain originates from a study of Tregs in tolerant kidney transplant recipients. General study points: This study did not directly address biological reproducibility. Activated donor B cell expansion appeared to reveal the most relevant donor-specific TCRbeta repertoire.

The ends lost 1 base at V and 11 bases at J; junction bases unmatched: 9. This CDR3 is 15 amino acids long. From germline, CDR1 is LGHNA and CDR2 YSLEER. The data were produced by immunoSEQ multiplex PCR, yet TCRdb's version contains in-frame clones alone and is incomplete. The sample consists of fewer than 60,000 clones, roughly nine tenths of them appearing once. Recipients received nonmyeloablative bone marrow transplants from related graft donors, with transient mixed chimerism. For this clone: Antigen unknown.

Sequencing was performed on CD8+ T cells from blood (PBMCs), taken 24 months after the transplant. This receptor was taken from a human patient who received a combined kidney and bone marrow transplant. The graft donor may account for some of the T cells. This rearrangement joins TRBV4-3 to TRBJ2-5; 11 bases are shared with TRBD2. CDR3 amino acids: CASSQALAGAERQYF. In DNA form, the CDR3 reads TGCGCCAGCAGCCAAGCACTAGCGGGAGCCGAGAGGCAGTACTTC.